The rows below give T cell receptor beta chains drawn from one sample of a study of T cell repertoires in cytomegalovirus infection. A single record per CDR3 protein comes from TCRdb applying MiXCR to the reads. The table lists about 490,000 distinct CDR3 sequences, 10% to 12% of them singletons. The sequenced material came from PBMCs. These receptors were collected from a human donor in good health (CMV status not recorded). Some clones in this sample may be carry-over from other donors' samples. CDR3s include the opening cysteine and the closing phenylalanine or tryptophan. D genes are given only for firm matches. Some rows have no size entry. The others give once, few or many, or a class for an expanded clone.

J: TRBJ2-1
D: -
size: few
V: TRBV5-1
CDR3: CASSLVSGGRNEQFF
DNA: TGCGCCAGCAGCTTGGTCTCAGGGGGGAGGAATGAGCAGTTCTTC

J: TRBJ1-2
D: TRBD1
size: many
V: TRBV7-8
CDR3: CASGGGPNYGYTF
DNA: TGTGCCTCAGGGGGGGGTCCTAACTATGGCTACACCTTC

J: TRBJ2-2
D: TRBD2
size: -
V: TRBV28
CDR3: CATGTSGNTGELFF
DNA: TGTGCCACCGGGACTAGCGGAAACACCGGGGAGCTGTTTTTT

J: TRBJ2-1
D: TRBD2
size: many
V: TRBV12-3/TRBV12-4
CDR3: CASRPTSGGVYEQFF
DNA: TGTGCCAGCAGGCCAACTAGCGGGGGAGTTTATGAGCAGTTCTTC

J: TRBJ2-1
D: -
size: once
V: TRBV7-9
CDR3: CASNAQRWNEQFF
DNA: TGTGCCAGCAACGCCCAAAGGTGGAATGAGCAGTTCTTC

J: TRBJ2-1
D: TRBD2
size: few
V: TRBV12-5
CDR3: CASGPGTSIRNEQFF
DNA: TGTGCTAGTGGCCCCGGGACTAGCATTAGGAATGAGCAGTTCTTC

J: TRBJ1-1
D: -
size: -
V: TRBV5-1
CDR3: CASSNGGLSF
DNA: TGCGCCAGCAGCAATGGAGGCCTCTCCTTT

J: TRBJ1-4
D: -
size: many
V: TRBV7-9
CDR3: CASSLKPAWEKLFF
DNA: TGTGCCAGCAGCCTAAAACCGGCGTGGGAAAAACTGTTTTTT

J: TRBJ2-3
D: TRBD2
size: many
V: TRBV12-3/TRBV12-4
CDR3: CASSVAGGKADTQYF
DNA: TGTGCCAGCTCAGTTGCGGGAGGGAAGGCGGATACGCAGTATTTT

J: TRBJ1-2
D: -
size: few
V: TRBV20-1
CDR3: CSARIHGAVDGYTF
DNA: TGCAGTGCTAGAATACACGGGGCTGTAGACGGCTACACCTTC

J: TRBJ2-2
D: -
size: many
V: TRBV5-4
CDR3: CASSPAGGDTGELFF
DNA: TGTGCCAGCAGCCCGGCCGGGGGTGACACCGGGGAGCTGTTTTTT

J: TRBJ1-1
D: -
size: many
V: TRBV29-1
CDR3: CSVGRRMNTEAFF
DNA: TGCAGCGTTGGTCGACGGATGAACACTGAAGCTTTCTTT

J: TRBJ2-3
D: -
size: many
V: TRBV7-9
CDR3: CASSAATETQYF
DNA: TGTGCCAGCAGCGCCGCGACAGAAACGCAGTATTTT

J: TRBJ2-5
D: -
size: many
V: TRBV27
CDR3: CASSFWQGETQYF
DNA: TGTGCCAGCAGTTTTTGGCAGGGAGAGACCCAGTACTTC

J: TRBJ2-7
D: -
size: many
V: TRBV12-3/TRBV12-4
CDR3: CASSLGQNYEQYF
DNA: TGTGCCAGCAGTTTAGGACAGAACTACGAGCAGTACTTC

J: TRBJ2-7
D: -
size: many
V: TRBV12-3/TRBV12-4
CDR3: CASSLDLISYEQYF
DNA: TGTGCCAGCAGTTTAGATCTGATCTCCTACGAGCAGTACTTC

J: TRBJ1-1
D: -
size: many
V: TRBV6-2/TRBV6-3
CDR3: CASSPRTVWNTEAFF
DNA: TGTGCCAGCAGCCCCCGGACAGTTTGGAACACTGAAGCTTTCTTT

J: TRBJ2-5
D: -
size: few
V: TRBV29-1
CDR3: CSGNKGKLQTQYF
DNA: TGCAGCGGGAATAAGGGGAAGCTACAGACCCAGTACTTC

J: TRBJ2-2
D: -
size: many
V: TRBV7-8
CDR3: CASSLGLGVGGRNTGELFF
DNA: TGTGCCAGCAGCTTAGGATTGGGGGTGGGGGGCAGGAACACCGGGGAGCTGTTTTTT

J: TRBJ2-3
D: TRBD2
size: many
V: TRBV7-2
CDR3: CASSRYHPSGRSTDTQYF
DNA: TGTGCCAGCAGCCGTTACCATCCTAGCGGGAGAAGCACAGATACGCAGTATTTT

J: TRBJ2-7
D: -
size: -
V: TRBV4-2
CDR3: CASSQKGQGVNEQYF
DNA: TGTGCCAGCAGCCAAAAGGGGCAGGGAGTCAACGAGCAGTACTTC

J: TRBJ2-2
D: -
size: many
V: TRBV7-9
CDR3: CASSSTATGELFF
DNA: TGTGCCAGCAGCTCGACAGCCACCGGGGAGCTGTTTTTT

J: TRBJ2-3
D: TRBD1
size: many
V: TRBV15
CDR3: CATSRGGTEIPSTDTQYF
DNA: TGTGCCACCAGCAGAGGGGGGACAGAGATTCCTAGCACAGATACGCAGTATTTT

J: TRBJ1-5
D: -
size: few
V: TRBV7-9
CDR3: CASSNDLNQPQHF
DNA: TGTGCCAGCAGCAATGACCTAAATCAGCCCCAGCATTTT

J: TRBJ2-1
D: -
size: few
V: TRBV23-1
CDR3: CASSPVGGWGEQFF
DNA: TGCGCCAGCAGTCCTGTCGGCGGTTGGGGCGAGCAGTTCTTC

J: TRBJ2-7
D: TRBD2
size: -
V: TRBV23-1
CDR3: CAGSLKGRERCEQYF
DNA: TGCGCCGGCAGTCTAAAGGGGCGGGAGAGGTGCGAGCAGTACTTC

J: TRBJ2-3
D: -
size: many
V: TRBV20-1
CDR3: CSASLNTDTQYF
DNA: TGCAGTGCTAGCCTTAACACAGATACGCAGTATTTT